These 20 T cell receptor beta chains were all obtained from the same sample, sequenced in a study of cytomegalovirus exposure and HLA in healthy donors. Profiling relied on immunoSEQ multiplex PCR, and the TCRdb table lists in-frame clones only, not all of them. This table holds approximately 150,000 clones, approximately 86% found once. The sequenced sample consisted of PBMCs. Receptors were obtained from a man younger than 30 in good health and CMV-seropositive.

The chain couples TRBV7-8 to TRBJ1-5; possible D gene TRBD1, 6 bases. CDR3 size: 15 residues. Germline V lookup: CDR1 SGHVS, CDR2 FQNEAQ. V was cut by 6 bases and J by 6 bases, with 18 bases left in between. The CDR3: CASSWTVLLGQPQHF. As DNA, the CDR3 is TGTGCCAGCAGTTGGACAGTTTTATTGGGTCAGCCCCAGCATTTT.

The chain links TRBV18 to TRBJ2-3, with D possibly matching TRBD1 (6 bases). There are 14 residues in the CDR3. Germline values: CDR1 KGHSH, CDR2 LQKENI. Between the trimmed V and J ends, which lost 3 bases and 6 bases, there was a span of 13 bases. The CDR3 sequence: CASSPRTVEDTQYF. In DNA, the CDR3 is TGTGCCAGCTCACCCCGGACAGTGGAGGATACGCAGTATTTT.

The chain is built from TRBV6-4 and TRBJ1-2; TRBD1 agrees at 9 bases. Looked up from germline, CDR1 is MRHNA and CDR2 is SNTAGT. With 3 bases clipped from V and 4 bases from J, the junction kept 9 bases outside the gene matches. This CDR3 contains 16 residues. CDR3 in amino acids: CASSEFALGQGYGYTF. CDR3 nucleotides: TGTGCCAGCAGTGAATTCGCCCTGGGACAGGGCTATGGCTACACCTTC.

This chain uses TRBV28 with TRBJ2-7; 12 bases are shared with TRBD2. Germline lookup yields CDR1 MDHEN and CDR2 SYDVKM. The V segment lost 6 bases and the J segment 3 bases; nucleotides outside the gene matches: 6. The CDR3 extends over 15 amino acids. This chain's CDR3 is CASSLLAGGFYEQYF. As DNA, the CDR3 is TGTGCCAGCAGCCTACTAGCGGGGGGTTTCTACGAGCAGTACTTC.

The chain uses TRBV7-3 and TRBJ2-7; D call uncertain. CDR3 size: 13 residues. The germline CDR1 and CDR2 sequences are SGHTA and FQGTGA. V lost 5 bases to trimming and J lost 6 bases, with 14 bases between them. CDR3 sequence reads: CASSPRLYGEQYF. CDR3 in DNA: TGTGCCAGCAGCCCCAGGCTATACGGCGAGCAGTACTTC.

The genes are TRBV19 and TRBJ1-5; D is unclear. The germline V gene has CDR1 LNHDA and CDR2 SQIVND (reference sequence). The CDR3 extends over 14 amino acids. The ends were cut back, 7 bases at V and 7 bases at J, with 17 bases in the middle. CDR3 loop: CASTTPRGGQPQHF. Here the CDR3 DNA reads TGTGCCAGTACCACTCCGCGGGGTGGGCAGCCCCAGCATTTT.

The V call is TRBV12-5, the J call TRBJ1-1; maybe TRBD1 (6 bases). In germline, CDR1 is LGHNT, CDR2 FRNRAP. Deletions cut 4 bases from V and 4 bases from J, with 16 bases between. The CDR3 is made up of 15 amino acids. Here the CDR3 reads CASGYLRGGGTEAFF. As DNA, the CDR3 is TGTGCTAGTGGTTACTTGCGGGGAGGGGGCACTGAAGCTTTCTTT.

This clone occurred a few times. The rearrangement joins TRBV29-1 to TRBJ2-7, with D perhaps TRBD1 (5 bases). With 5 bases removed from V and 6 bases from J, the gap between germline ends came to 14 bases. Germline CDR1 and CDR2: SQVTM and ANQGSEA. This CDR3 is 12 amino acids long. Here the CDR3 reads CSVSQGIGEQYF. CDR3 DNA: TGCAGCGTTTCTCAGGGCATCGGCGAGCAGTACTTC.

The CDR3 loop reads CASRSTGTEQYF. DNA for the CDR3: TGTGCCAGCAGATCAACAGGGACCGAGCAGTACTTC. This chain links TRBV11-2 with TRBJ2-7, with D possibly being TRBD1 (6 bases). V was trimmed by 6 bases and J by 6 bases, leaving 12 bases between them. The CDR3 is 12 amino acids. Germline loops: CDR1 SGHAT, CDR2 FQNNGV.

V is TRBV5-1 and J is TRBJ2-7; tentatively, D is TRBD1 (5 bases). The CDR3 runs to 15 residues. The V gene's germline CDR1 is SGHRS and CDR2 YFSETQ. V lost 4 bases and J 3 bases, leaving 17 bases between the germline ends. The CDR3 sequence is CASSPRPGPLYEQYF. As DNA, the CDR3 is TGCGCCAGCAGCCCCCGGCCAGGGCCACTCTACGAGCAGTACTTC.

The V call is TRBV5-4, the J call TRBJ2-5, with D unresolved. V gave up 4 bases and J gave up 0 bases, with 7 bases separating them. Germline CDR1 reads SGHNT; CDR2 reads YYREEE (reference sequence). The CDR3 length is 13 residues. CDR3 sequence (DNA): TGTGCCAGCAGCCTTGACTACCAAGAGACCCAGTACTTC. Residues: CASSLDYQETQYF.

This chain links TRBV5-1 with TRBJ2-1; no reliable D call. The length of the CDR3 is 15 residues. The V end was cut by 4 bases, the J end by 10 bases, with 21 bases between. CDR1 and CDR2 (germline): SGHRS, YFSETQ. In DNA, the CDR3 is TGCGCCAGCAGCCTCGAGGCCACCGCCTCCGGGGAGCAGTTCTTC. Amino acid sequence: CASSLEATASGEQFF.

V gene TRBV5-8 combines with J gene TRBJ2-5; D might be TRBD1 (6 bases). V lost 5 bases to trimming and J lost 2 bases, with 16 bases between them. Germline V gene lookup returns CDR1 SGHTS and CDR2 YDEGEE. The CDR3 totals 15 residues. The CDR3 sequence is CASRTGSGQQETQYF. The DNA for the CDR3 is TGTGCCAGCAGGACTGGCAGCGGACAGCAAGAGACCCAGTACTTC.

V gene TRBV9 combines with J gene TRBJ2-5, with 11 bases lining up with TRBD2. V shed 4 bases and J 5 bases; nucleotides not matched to a gene: 10. Germline lookup yields CDR1 SGDLS and CDR2 YYNGEE. This CDR3 region has 16 residues. Here the CDR3 DNA reads TGTGCCAGCAGCTCCCCTAGCGGGGGGCCTTTTGAGACCCAGTACTTC. Protein sequence: CASSSPSGGPFETQYF.

The chain recombines TRBV2 with TRBJ1-1; TRBD1 might be the D (5 bases). V lost 4 bases and J lost 4, with 10 bases in between. Germline values: CDR1 SNHLY, CDR2 FYNNEI. This CDR3 has 13 amino acids. The CDR3 DNA is TGTGCCAGCAGTGTGGCCAGGGCCACTGAAGCTTTCTTT. Translating gives CASSVARATEAFF.

This clone has just a few counts. The rearrangement links TRBV6-1 to TRBJ1-6; 7 bases agree with TRBD1. This CDR3 has 13 amino acids. In germline, CDR1 is MNHNS, CDR2 SASEGT. Trimming took 8 bases from V and 10 from J; bases not matched to a gene: 8. The chain's CDR3 is CASHRGTASPLHF. The CDR3 DNA reads as TGTGCCAGCCACAGGGGCACGGCCTCACCCCTCCACTTT.

The chain couples TRBV7-9 to TRBJ2-2; D remains ambiguous. V lost 1 base, J lost 0 bases, and 12 bases lay in between. The CDR3 is 17 residues long. Germline V gives CDR1 SEHNR, CDR2 FQNEAQ (reference sequence). CDR3 sequence (DNA): TGTGCCAGCAGCTTAGTTTGGTGGCATCCGAACACCGGGGAGCTGTTTTTT. It translates to CASSLVWWHPNTGELFF.

The V and J genes are TRBV10-3 and TRBJ2-3; D may be TRBD1 (5 bases). V lost 6 bases and J 2 bases, leaving 12 bases between the germline ends. This CDR3 is 14 amino acids long. Germline loops: CDR1 ENHRY, CDR2 SYGVKD. CDR3 nucleotide sequence: TGTGCCATCAGCGACAGTTCTTCCACAGATACGCAGTATTTT. Its protein is CAISDSSSTDTQYF.

V gene TRBV30 combines with J gene TRBJ1-1; D unresolved. This CDR3 is 12 amino acids long. The germline V gene has CDR1 GTSNPN and CDR2 SVGIG (reference sequence). V lost 3 bases and J lost 2, with 7 bases in between. CDR3: CAWSRENTEAFF. The DNA of the CDR3 is TGTGCCTGGAGCCGGGAAAACACTGAAGCTTTCTTT. The full variable domain, rest sourced from reference TRBV30 and TRBJ1-1, is SQTIHQWPATLVQPVGSPLSLECTVEGTSNPNLYWYRQAAGRGLQLLFYSVGIGQISSEVPQNLSASRPQDRQFILSSKKLLLSDSGFYLCAWSRENTEAFFGQGTRLTVV.

The chain recombines TRBV19 with TRBJ2-5, with TRBD2 as a possible D gene (7 bases). V was trimmed by 3 bases and J by 5 bases, leaving 16 bases between them. The CDR3 consists of 15 residues. CDR1 LNHDA and CDR2 SQIVND come from the germline V gene (reference sequence). The CDR3 here is CASSIRGAGEETQYF. DNA of the CDR3: TGTGCCAGTAGTATTCGGGGGGCCGGAGAGGAGACCCAGTACTTC.